This TCR beta chain stems from a study of beta chain features in type 1 diabetes. Study findings and constraints: Possible PCR preference for shorter templates applied equally to patients and controls. A definitive answer on HLA type influencing TCRB rearrangement was not reached here. People with Type 1 diabetes carried modestly yet significantly shorter TCRB CDR3s in all four CD4+ subsets.

Expressed TCRB transcripts got sequenced, as all isolated RNA was reverse transcribed. An average of about 3.57 million reads was obtained for naive, central memory and regulatory T cell samples. TCRdb keeps only in-frame clones here, not all; method: immunoSEQ multiplex PCR. The table has some 350,000 clones, 8.5% to 10% seen once; the top ten hold about 0.64%. Blood was drawn once from each donor into heparinised tubes. The draws averaged about 120 mL. This clone was counted a few times. The antigen remains unidentified. The V gene lost 4 bases and the J gene lost 5 bases, with 14 bases spanning the gap. Germline CDR1 reads MNHEY; CDR2 reads SMNVEV (reference sequence). CDR3 length: 14 amino acids.

The specimen was central memory CD4+ T cells from blood. The chain couples TRBV27 to TRBJ1-1, with D possibly TRBD1 on 5 matching bases. The origin of this receptor is a man aged 30 to 45 with type 1 diabetes. Written as DNA, the CDR3 is TGTGCCAGCAGTTATAACCCCCAGGGTACTGAAGCTTTCTTT. Its translation: CASSYNPQGTEAFF.